One T cell receptor beta chain is described in this entry. Its antigen is not known. This sample was taken from a study of CD8 T cells in ankylosing spondylitis. Whole-study findings and limits: With a CD8+ phenotype, disease-linked clones were relatively rare in peripheral blood. Clones tied to disease were said to be significantly enriched in matched ankylosing spondylitis synovial fluid.

V lost 0 bases to trimming and J lost 6 bases; unmatched junction nucleotides: 7. The CDR3 consists of 15 residues. Germline CDR1 and CDR2: DFQATT and SNEGSKA (reference sequence). A quantitative 5'-RACE method, one with molecular barcodes, was used to make TCR beta libraries. In TCRdb, the 5' RACE reads were re-called with MiXCR into one record per CDR3 protein. The table lists 230,000 or so distinct CDR3 sequences, under 30% of them singletons. This chain links TRBV20-1 with TRBJ2-3; 9 positions match TRBD2. The TCR comes from a male donor with ankylosing spondylitis or in good health (not recorded which). Sequenced material: blood, either unsorted or a sorted T cell fraction (not recorded which). The CDR3 DNA follows: TGCAGTGCTAGAGACGGCGGGGGGGCCGGCGATACGCAGTATTTT. Translated: CSARDGGGAGDTQYF.